The following is a TCR beta chain sequence with its context. This CDR3 has 18 residues. V lost 1 base to trimming and J lost 1 base; unmatched junction nucleotides: 10. The germline CDR1 and CDR2 sequences are KGHSH and LQKENI. These data are taken from a study of blood T cell repertoires in COVID-19. The wider study: Sites in the United States, Italy and Spain provided acute and convalescent COVID-19 samples.

As handled by the study authors: Scientists estimated how many nucleated cells there were by amplifying reference gene primers. The protocol was immunoSEQ multiplex PCR, while the TCRdb copy is restricted to in-frame clones and leaves out a portion. Clone size and the V and J calls come from that table; the DNA yielded D and trimming. The table records about 130,000 clones, 70% to 90% of them present only once. The V call is TRBV18, the J call TRBJ2-3; 8 bases match TRBD2. Sequenced input: peripheral blood. This sequence was found in a woman between 50 and 59 years old who had recovered from COVID-19. In DNA form, the CDR3 reads TGTGCCAGCTCACCACTAAAGTTAGCGGGGTCTGGCACAGATACGCAGTATTTT. Amino acid sequence: CASSPLKLAGSGTDTQYF.